One T cell receptor beta chain is described in this entry. The data are from a study of blood T cell repertoires in COVID-19. Profiled with immunoSEQ multiplex PCR; TCRdb holds only in-frame clones, not every one. Among a few hundred thousand clones listed, roughly 90% were seen once. In germline, CDR1 is SGHDT, CDR2 YYEEEE. The V segment lost 4 bases and the J segment 4 bases; nucleotides outside the gene matches: 10. CDR3 length: 15 residues. This clonotype was obtained from a man aged 25-45 years who had been exposed to COVID-19. Sequenced: PBMCs or T cells enriched from blood (not recorded which). The rearrangement links TRBV5-6 to TRBJ2-5; TRBD2 agrees at 7 bases. The CDR3 spells CASSRTGGLIETQYF. For the CDR3, the DNA is TGTGCCAGCAGCCGTACCGGGGGACTAATAGAGACCCAGTACTTC.